These 18 T cell receptor beta chains were sequenced from one sample in a study of blood T cell repertoires in COVID-19. Method: immunoSEQ multiplex PCR; TCRdb's copy keeps in-frame clones and lacks some. The sample lists around 160,000 clones; over 75% were seen once. Sequencing was carried out using peripheral blood. Source of these receptors: a man younger than 35 with COVID-19, enrolled during active disease.

The chain recombines TRBV7-8 with TRBJ2-1; TRBD2 is a possible D gene (5 bases). Per germline, CDR1 SGHVS and CDR2 FQNEAQ. CDR3 length: 15 amino acids. V shed 4 bases and J shed 0 bases, with 10 bases lying between them. For the CDR3, the DNA is TGTGCCAGCAGCTCGCGGGCAAACTCCTACAATGAGCAGTTCTTC. This codes for CASSSRANSYNEQFF.

This rearrangement joins TRBV5-1 to TRBJ1-1; unclear D gene. This CDR3 has 14 residues. CDR1 is SGHRS, CDR2 YFSETQ, per germline. Trimming pared 1 base from V and 0 bases from J, leaving 7 bases between. The CDR3 spells CASSLYQMNTEAFF. CDR3 DNA: TGCGCCAGCAGCTTGTATCAGATGAACACTGAAGCTTTCTTT.

The chain is built from TRBV10-1 and TRBJ2-7; D is undetermined. This CDR3 comprises 11 residues. The V end was cut by 8 bases, the J end by 6 bases, with 11 bases between. The germline CDR1 and CDR2 sequences are WNHNN and SYGVQD (reference sequence). Here the CDR3 reads CASSSGSEQYF. As DNA, the CDR3 is TGCGCCAGCTCATCCGGTTCCGAGCAGTACTTC.

This clone was counted once. The chain is built from TRBV19 and TRBJ2-2; D gene ambiguous. The CDR3 length is 12 residues. V was clipped by 5 bases and J by 3 bases, with 4 bases between them. Germline V CDR1 and CDR2: LNHDA, SQIVND (reference sequence). Here the CDR3 reads CASSPYTGELFF. The CDR3 DNA reads TGTGCCAGTAGTCCTTACACCGGGGAGCTGTTTTTT.

Remarks on this clone: At one end the junction does not follow the germline gene, possibly because of a read error. V is TRBV5-4 and J is TRBJ2-7; 16 bases agree with TRBD2. The CDR3 runs to 15 residues. CDR1 and CDR2 (germline): SGHNT, YYREEE (reference sequence). The CDR3 nucleotides read TGTGCCAGCAGCCCCGGGACTAGCGGGAGGGTTCAAAGCCACTTC. The encoded protein is CASSPGTSGRVQSHF.

Of note for this clone: The germline gene is not matched at one end of the junction; a read error may be the cause. The chain recombines TRBV15 with TRBJ1-4; no clear D gene. This CDR3 contains 12 residues. The germline V gene encodes CDR1 LNHNV and CDR2 YYDKDF (reference sequence). This chain's CDR3 is CATSRDREKLLF. In DNA, the CDR3 is TGTGCCACCAGCAGAGATCGAGAAAAACTGCTTTTT.

The chain joins TRBV20-1 to TRBJ2-1; D may be TRBD2 (6 bases). With 6 bases removed from V and 2 bases from J, the gap between germline ends came to 11 bases. This CDR3 contains 13 residues. The germline gives CDR1 DFQATT, CDR2 SNEGSKA (reference sequence). In nucleotides, the CDR3 is TGCAGTGCGAGTAGCGGAACCTACAATGAGCAGTTCTTC. Protein sequence: CSASSGTYNEQFF.

V is TRBV6-5 and J is TRBJ1-6; D ambiguous. Trimming stripped 5 bases from V and 8 bases from J, with 10 bases between. The length of the CDR3 is 13 residues. Germline V lookup: CDR1 MNHEY, CDR2 SVGAGI. The CDR3 region has the DNA TGTGCCAGCAGTCCCCTTAATTATTCACCCCTCCACTTT. Translating it yields CASSPLNYSPLHF.

The V call is TRBV6-1, the J call TRBJ1-6; 7 nucleotides agree with TRBD1. Trimming at V came to 3 bases and at J to 4 bases, leaving 6 bases not matched to a gene. The CDR3 runs to 16 residues. Germline values: CDR1 MNHNS, CDR2 SASEGT. Written as DNA, the CDR3 is TGTGCCAGCAGTGAGGGACAGCAATATTATAATTCACCCCTCCACTTT. Protein sequence: CASSEGQQYYNSPLHF.

The V and J genes are TRBV27 and TRBJ2-7, with D tentatively TRBD1 (6 bases). V was pared by 5 bases and J by 0 bases, with 11 bases between. Germline V gene data show CDR1 as MNHEY and CDR2 as SMNVEV (reference sequence). CDR3 size: 14 residues. CDR3 residues: CASSPTGHSYEQYF. The CDR3 nucleotides read TGTGCCAGCAGTCCGACGGGACACTCCTACGAGCAGTACTTC.

The rearrangement uses TRBV7-2 and TRBJ2-7, with 13 bases that match TRBD2. Germline trimming cut 4 bases from V and 1 base from J; bases unmatched to any gene: 7. The CDR3 contains 17 residues. Germline CDR1 is SGHTA and CDR2 is FQGNSA. CDR3 in amino acids: CASSSGTSGVLSYEQYF. In DNA, the CDR3 is TGTGCCAGCAGCTCCGGGACTAGCGGGGTCCTATCCTACGAGCAGTACTTC.

This chain joins TRBV15 and TRBJ2-1; maybe TRBD1 (5 bases). The germline V gene has CDR1 LNHNV and CDR2 YYDKDF (reference sequence). This CDR3 is 13 amino acids long. V lost 8 bases and J lost 2, with 10 bases in between. The CDR3 nucleotides read TGTGCCACCTCTCCAGGGCCCTACAATGAGCAGTTCTTC. Protein: CATSPGPYNEQFF. The variable domain in full, with the rest retrieved from reference TRBV15 and TRBJ2-1, is DAMVIQNPRYQVTQFGKPVTLSCSQTLNHNVMYWYQQKSSQAPKLLFHYYDKDFNNEADTPDNFQSRRPNTSFCFLDIRSPGLGDTAMYLCATSPGPYNEQFFGPGTRLTVL.

The rearrangement joins TRBV7-6 to TRBJ2-5, with 7 bases identical to TRBD1. The V and J ends lost 6 bases and 5 bases, in that order; junction bases with no gene match: 12. The germline V gene encodes CDR1 SGHVS and CDR2 FNYEAQ. CDR3 size: 15 residues. CDR3 in amino acids: CASRRLGQAGETQYF. CDR3 DNA sequence: TGTGCCAGCAGGCGTTTAGGACAGGCTGGGGAGACCCAGTACTTC.

The chain has TRBV19 and TRBJ2-2, with TRBD1 matching 7 bases. The CDR3 is 17 residues long. Per the germline V gene, CDR1 is LNHDA and CDR2 is SQIVND (reference sequence). V shed 1 base, J shed 0 bases, and the junction held 5 bases outside the gene matches. CDR3 region: CASSIVLGTANTGELFF. DNA of the CDR3: TGTGCCAGTAGTATAGTTCTCGGGACAGCGAACACCGGGGAGCTGTTTTTT.

This clone came up once. The genes are TRBV7-2 and TRBJ2-5; possible D gene TRBD2, 7 bases. This CDR3 region has 15 residues. The V and J ends lost 7 bases and 5 bases respectively, with 20 bases between them. Germline CDR1 reads SGHTA; CDR2 reads FQGNSA. CDR3: CASTPLGRGMETQYF. The DNA of the CDR3 is TGTGCCAGCACCCCCCTGGGGAGGGGGATGGAGACCCAGTACTTC. Drawing the rest from reference TRBV7-2 and TRBJ2-5, the complete variable domain is GAGVSQSPSNKVTEKGKDVELRCDPISGHTALYWYRQSLGQGLEFLIYFQGNSAPDKSGLPSDRFSAERTGGSVSTLTIQRTQQEDSAVYLCASTPLGRGMETQYFGPGTRLLVL.

The chain carries TRBV6-5 and TRBJ2-1; the match to TRBD2 covers 8 bases. The trim removed 6 bases at V and 2 bases at J, leaving 6 bases unmatched. Looked up from germline, CDR1 is MNHEY and CDR2 is SVGAGI. This CDR3 is built from 15 residues. Written as DNA, the CDR3 is TGTGCCAGCAGCCGAACTAGCGGACCCTACAATGAGCAGTTCTTC. Translating gives CASSRTSGPYNEQFF.

The chain carries TRBV4-1 and TRBJ2-7; possibly TRBD1 for D (5 bases). V gave up 2 bases and J gave up 6 bases, with 11 bases separating them. The CDR3 sequence is 13 residues long. The germline CDR1 and CDR2 sequences are MGHRA and YSYEKL. The CDR3 nucleotides are TGCGCCAGCAGCCAACCAGGGCGAGCCGAGCAGTACTTC. Amino acid sequence: CASSQPGRAEQYF.

The chain links TRBV6-2 or TRBV6-3 to TRBJ2-7, with 7 bases that match TRBD1. The V segment lost 2 bases and the J segment 0 bases; nucleotides outside the gene matches: 1. Germline V gene lookup returns CDR1 MNHEY and CDR2 SVGEGT. This CDR3 is built from 14 residues. CDR3 in amino acids: CASSYGDSSYEQYF. The CDR3, as DNA: TGTGCCAGCAGTTACGGGGACAGCTCCTACGAGCAGTACTTC.